The 12 T cell receptor beta chains reported below all come from one sample, sequenced in a study of blood T cell repertoires in COVID-19. Using immunoSEQ multiplex PCR, the repertoire was profiled, and TCRdb retains in-frame clones only, with some absent. The sample includes about 250,000 clones, more than 70% of them seen just once. Sequencing was performed on peripheral blood. Source of these receptors: a woman between 25 and 40 years old with COVID-19, enrolled during active disease.

This sequence joins TRBV7-2 and TRBJ2-7; D not resolved. The V end lost 7 bases, the J end lost 1 base, and 20 bases lay between the germline ends. The germline gives CDR1 SGHTA, CDR2 FQGNSA. The CDR3 runs 16 residues. The CDR3 protein is CASTSLLLGRSYEQYF. The DNA for the CDR3 is TGTGCCAGCACTTCCTTGTTGTTGGGCCGGTCCTACGAGCAGTACTTC.

The V and J genes are TRBV6-4 and TRBJ2-1, with 11 positions matching TRBD2. Germline V gene lookup returns CDR1 MRHNA and CDR2 SNTAGT. Trimming took 6 bases from V and 9 from J; bases not matched to a gene: 7. The CDR3 contains 14 residues. This CDR3 is CASSLAGGPGEQFF. The CDR3, as DNA: TGTGCCAGCAGCTTAGCGGGAGGGCCCGGTGAGCAGTTCTTC.

This chain links TRBV19 with TRBJ1-2; D possibly corresponds to TRBD1 (6 bases). V dropped 5 bases and J dropped 4 bases, with 20 bases sitting between them. The CDR3 runs 16 residues. The germline gives CDR1 LNHDA, CDR2 SQIVND (reference sequence). The CDR3 loop is CASSPSIQTGSYGYTF. The CDR3 region has the DNA TGTGCCAGTAGTCCCTCAATCCAGACAGGCAGCTATGGCTACACCTTC.

The chain links TRBV6-1 to TRBJ1-3; D perhaps matches TRBD1 (5 bases). Trimming took off 2 bases at V and 5 bases at J, with 10 bases between the two ends. The CDR3 extends over 14 amino acids. Germline CDR1 and CDR2: MNHNS and SASEGT. CDR3: CASSEKAGRNTIYF. The CDR3 bases are TGTGCCAGCAGTGAAAAGGCAGGGAGAAACACCATATATTTT.

The chain links TRBV2 to TRBJ2-4; D ambiguous. Trimming took off 4 bases at V and 4 bases at J, with 5 bases between the two ends. Germline CDR1 SNHLY, CDR2 FYNNEI. The CDR3 has 12 amino acids. The CDR3 loop is CASSGQKNIQYF. CDR3 DNA sequence: TGTGCCAGCAGTGGCCAGAAAAACATTCAGTACTTC.

The chain recombines TRBV7-2 with TRBJ2-1; 9 bases are a match to TRBD1. The CDR3 is 16 residues long. Trimming removed 2 bases from V and 1 base from J; junction bases left unmatched: 3. Looked up from germline, CDR1 is SGHTA and CDR2 is FQGNSA. CDR3: CASSLTGQGSYNEQFF. For the CDR3, the DNA is TGTGCCAGCAGCTTAACGGGACAGGGATCCTACAATGAGCAGTTCTTC.

A few counts support this clone. The chain employs TRBV7-2 and TRBJ1-2; no definite D call. Germline V gives CDR1 SGHTA, CDR2 FQGNSA. V dropped 5 bases and J dropped 7 bases, with 11 bases sitting between them. The CDR3 runs 12 residues. The CDR3 DNA reads as TGTGCCAGCAGCCTCGGGCGGGGTGGCTACACCTTC. It encodes CASSLGRGGYTF.

As concerns this clone: At one boundary the junction diverges from the germline segment, which might be a read error. The rearrangement links TRBV5-4 to TRBJ2-7, with 9 nucleotides matching TRBD1. CDR1 SGHNT and CDR2 YYREEE come from the germline V gene (reference sequence). There are 16 residues in the CDR3. CDR3 nucleotide sequence: TGTGCCAGCAGCTCGGCTAAACAGGGGGCCTCCCACGAGCAGTACTTC. It specifies CASSSAKQGASHEQYF.

V and J are TRBV6-5 and TRBJ2-2; D unresolved. CDR1 and CDR2 from the germline V gene are MNHEY and SVGAGI. V dropped 0 bases and J dropped 3 bases, with 8 bases sitting between them. The CDR3 spans 15 residues. CDR3 sequence (DNA): TGTGCCAGCAGTTACTCGTTCGGGTACACCGGGGAGCTGTTTTTT. Amino acids: CASSYSFGYTGELFF.

V and J are TRBV6-5 and TRBJ2-6, with a tentative D call TRBD1 (5 bases). Germline V CDR1 and CDR2: MNHEY, SVGAGI. V gave up 10 bases and J gave up 2 bases, with 12 bases separating them. The CDR3 has 14 amino acids. DNA for the CDR3: TGTGCCACTATTGACAGAGCTGGGGCCAACGTCCTGACTTTC. Residues: CATIDRAGANVLTF.

The chain recombines TRBV19 with TRBJ1-2; D not resolved. CDR1 and CDR2 from the germline V gene are LNHDA and SQIVND (reference sequence). This CDR3 contains 13 residues. V was cut by 4 bases and J by 0 bases, with 6 bases left in between. DNA for the CDR3: TGTGCCAGTAGTACGGTCCCTAACTATGGCTACACCTTC. Its protein is CASSTVPNYGYTF.

The chain uses TRBV18 and TRBJ2-1; 13 bases line up with TRBD2. CDR1 and CDR2 (germline): KGHSH, LQKENI. The CDR3 extends over 18 amino acids. Trimming cost V 3 bases and J 7 bases; bases outside gene matches: 12. CDR3 residues: CASSPTSGRPQQVNEQFF. The CDR3 bases are TGTGCCAGCTCACCGACTAGCGGGAGGCCTCAGCAGGTTAATGAGCAGTTCTTC.